The 9 T cell receptor beta chains below all came from one sample that was sequenced in a study of shared clonotypes between healthy human individuals. Sequencing used immunoSEQ multiplex PCR; TCRdb keeps in-frame clones, though not all of them. This sample has roughly 380,000 clones; about 97% occur once, and the top ten carry 0.32%. Sequenced sample: memory CD8+ T cells sorted from blood. Subset meaning: CD45RO+ cells pooled with CCR7-negative TemRA cells. These receptors were obtained from a man aged 25 to 45 in good health.

The chain carries TRBV21-1 and TRBJ2-1; the DNA was not used to check the table's D call, TRBD2. TRBV21-1 is assigned pseudogene status. This CDR3 has 16 amino acids. CDR3 loop: CASSNSACRGNNEQFF. For the CDR3, the DNA is TGTGCCAGCAGCAATTCAGCTTGTCGGGGGAACAATGAGCAGTTCTTC.

The chain combines TRBV7-6 with TRBJ2-5, with D unclear. The V gene's germline CDR1 is SGHVS and CDR2 FNYEAQ. The CDR3 spans 14 residues. V was shortened by 5 bases and J by 3 bases, with 13 bases between the two germline ends. The chain's CDR3 is CASSPLATKETQYF. CDR3 DNA: TGTGCCAGCAGCCCTCTGGCTACAAAAGAGACCCAGTACTTC.

The V gene is TRBV28, the J gene TRBJ2-7; TRBD1 or TRBD2 may be the D gene (5 bases each). Germline V gene lookup returns CDR1 MDHEN and CDR2 SYDVKM. The length of the CDR3 is 13 residues. V lost 2 bases, J lost 2 bases, and 7 bases lay in between. CDR3 in amino acids: CASSLGTTYEQYF. The CDR3 region has the DNA TGTGCCAGCAGTTTAGGGACCACCTACGAGCAGTACTTC. The full variable domain, completed using reference TRBV28 and TRBJ2-7, is DVKVTQSSRYLVKRTGEKVFLECVQDMDHENMFWYRQDPGLGLRLIYFSYDVKMKEKGDIPEGYSVSREKKERFSLILESASTNQTSMYLCASSLGTTYEQYFGPGTRLTVT.

This clone was picked up one time. The V gene is TRBV2, the J gene TRBJ1-6, with no clear D. Germline-derived CDR1 and CDR2 are SNHLY and FYNNEI. V was clipped by 6 bases and J by 7 bases, with 4 bases between them. This CDR3 is built from 11 residues. CDR3 coding DNA: TGTGCCAGCAGCCTCAATTCACCCCTCCACTTT. It is translated as CASSLNSPLHF.

This chain joins TRBV29-1 and TRBJ2-3, with D perhaps TRBD1 or TRBD2 (7 bases each). Germline CDR1 is SQVTM and CDR2 is ANQGSEA. The CDR3 loop spans 15 amino acids. The V gene lost 8 bases and the J gene lost 2 bases, with 20 bases spanning the gap. CDR3 sequence (DNA): TGCAGCACAACAAGCGGGACAGCAAACACAGATACGCAGTATTTT. Translating gives CSTTSGTANTDTQYF.

The chain joins TRBV7-8 to TRBJ2-7; possibly TRBD1 for D (6 bases). The germline CDR1 and CDR2 sequences are SGHVS and FQNEAQ. Trimming removed 6 bases at V and 6 bases at J, with 15 bases between. This CDR3 region has 13 residues. The CDR3 here is CASRLTGRGEQYF. The CDR3 coding sequence is TGTGCCAGCAGGTTAACAGGGCGAGGCGAGCAGTACTTC.

This rearrangement joins TRBV5-6 to TRBJ2-5; TRBD1 is a possible D gene (6 bases). Germline CDR1 and CDR2: SGHDT and YYEEEE. Trimming removed 0 bases at V and 1 base at J, with 19 bases between. The CDR3 sequence is 18 residues long. The CDR3 region has the DNA TGTGCCAGCAGCTTGGGGCGGTGGGGGCCTCAATCCCAAGAGACCCAGTACTTC. Protein sequence: CASSLGRWGPQSQETQYF.

J is TRBJ2-7 and V is TRBV2; D is perhaps TRBD1 (5 bases). Germline-derived CDR1 and CDR2 are SNHLY and FYNNEI. V lost 6 bases to trimming and J lost 5 bases, with 20 bases between them. This CDR3 has 15 residues. CDR3 bases: TGTGCCAGCAGGCTCCTTGGGTTTGGGGCGAACGAGCAGTACTTC. Amino acid sequence: CASRLLGFGANEQYF.

This chain links TRBV10-3 with TRBJ2-7; tentative D call: TRBD2 (5 bases). CDR3 length: 15 amino acids. Trimming took off 3 bases at V and 1 base at J, with 13 bases between the two ends. Per germline, CDR1 ENHRY and CDR2 SYGVKD. CDR3 DNA: TGTGCCATCAGTGACCCCTCGCGGGCTTCCTACGAGCAGTACTTC. As protein: CAISDPSRASYEQYF.